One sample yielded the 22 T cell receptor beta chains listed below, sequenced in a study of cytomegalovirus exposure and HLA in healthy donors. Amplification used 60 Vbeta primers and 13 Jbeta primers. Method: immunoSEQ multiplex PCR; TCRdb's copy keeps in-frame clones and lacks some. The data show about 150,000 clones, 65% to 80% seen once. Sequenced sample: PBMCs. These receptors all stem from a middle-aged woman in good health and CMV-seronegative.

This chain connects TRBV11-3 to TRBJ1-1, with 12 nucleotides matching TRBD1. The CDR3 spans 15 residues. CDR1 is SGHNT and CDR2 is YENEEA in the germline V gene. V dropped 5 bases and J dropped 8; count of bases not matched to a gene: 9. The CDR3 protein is CASSPGQGAYFEAFF. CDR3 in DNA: TGTGCCAGCAGCCCGGGACAGGGGGCCTATTTCGAAGCTTTCTTT.

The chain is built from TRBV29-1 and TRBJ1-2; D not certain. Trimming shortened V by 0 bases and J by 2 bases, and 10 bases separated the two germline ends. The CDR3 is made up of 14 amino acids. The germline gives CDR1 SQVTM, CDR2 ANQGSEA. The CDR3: CSVEDLEENYGYTF. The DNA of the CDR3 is TGCAGCGTTGAAGATCTCGAGGAGAACTATGGCTACACCTTC.

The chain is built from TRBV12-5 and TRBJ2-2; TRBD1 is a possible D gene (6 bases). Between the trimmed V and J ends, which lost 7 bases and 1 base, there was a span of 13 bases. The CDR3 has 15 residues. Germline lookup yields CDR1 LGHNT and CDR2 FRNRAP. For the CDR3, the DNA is TGTGCTAGTGCCCCGCAGGGGCAGAACACCGGGGAGCTGTTTTTT. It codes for CASAPQGQNTGELFF. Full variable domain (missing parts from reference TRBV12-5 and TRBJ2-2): DARVTQTPRHKVTEMGQEVTMRCQPILGHNTVFWYRQTMMQGLELLAYFRNRAPLDDSGMPKDRFSAEMPDATLATLKIQPSEPRDSAVYFCASAPQGQNTGELFFGEGSRLTVL.

The CDR3 DNA reads TGTGCCAGCAGTTTACTTGGGGGGGCCGCTGAGCAGTTCTTC. Protein: CASSLLGGAAEQFF. The chain recombines TRBV6-5 with TRBJ2-1; D is perhaps TRBD2 (7 bases). Germline lookup yields CDR1 MNHEY and CDR2 SVGAGI. This CDR3 region has 14 residues. Trimming stripped 4 bases from V and 9 bases from J, with 16 bases between.

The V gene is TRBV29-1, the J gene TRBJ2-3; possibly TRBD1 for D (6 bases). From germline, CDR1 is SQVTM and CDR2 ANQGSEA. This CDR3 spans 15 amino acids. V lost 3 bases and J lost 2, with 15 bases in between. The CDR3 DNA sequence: TGCAGCGTTGATAGCTTTCCAGGGGTCACAGATACGCAGTATTTT. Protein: CSVDSFPGVTDTQYF.

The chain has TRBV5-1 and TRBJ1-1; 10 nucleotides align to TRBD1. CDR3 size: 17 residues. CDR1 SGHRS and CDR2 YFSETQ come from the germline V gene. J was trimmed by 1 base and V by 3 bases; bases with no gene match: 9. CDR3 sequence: CASSSMDRGVKNTEAFF. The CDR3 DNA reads TGCGCCAGCAGCTCGATGGACAGGGGGGTTAAGAACACTGAAGCTTTCTTT.

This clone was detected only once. The CDR3 DNA reads as TGTGCCAGCAGCTTGGATGGTGGGACTAGAGCAGTTACGCAGTATTTT. Translation: CASSLDGGTRAVTQYF. The chain uses TRBV5-4 and TRBJ2-3; 8 nucleotides align to TRBD2. Trimming at V came to 0 bases and at J to 8 bases, leaving 11 bases not matched to a gene. Germline lookup yields CDR1 SGHNT and CDR2 YYREEE (reference sequence). This CDR3 spans 16 amino acids.

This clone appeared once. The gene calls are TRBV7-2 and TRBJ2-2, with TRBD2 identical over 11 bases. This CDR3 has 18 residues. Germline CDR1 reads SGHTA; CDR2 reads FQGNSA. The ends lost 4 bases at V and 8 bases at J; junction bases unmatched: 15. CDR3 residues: CASSSQRETSGIGGELFF. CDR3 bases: TGTGCCAGCAGCTCCCAGCGGGAGACTAGCGGGATCGGGGGGGAGCTGTTTTTT.

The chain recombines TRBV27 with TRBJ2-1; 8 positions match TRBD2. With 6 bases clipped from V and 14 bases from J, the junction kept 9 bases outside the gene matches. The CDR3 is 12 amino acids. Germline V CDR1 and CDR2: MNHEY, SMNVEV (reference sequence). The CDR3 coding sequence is TGTGCCAGCAGAAGTAGGACTAGCAGAGAGTTCTTC. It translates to CASRSRTSREFF.

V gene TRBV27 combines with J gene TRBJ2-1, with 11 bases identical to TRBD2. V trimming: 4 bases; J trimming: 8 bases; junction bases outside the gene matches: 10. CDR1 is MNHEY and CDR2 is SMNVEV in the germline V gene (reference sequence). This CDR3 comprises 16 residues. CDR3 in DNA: TGTGCCAGCAGTTCTGGGACTAGCGGCACACATGATGAGCAGTTCTTC. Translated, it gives CASSSGTSGTHDEQFF.

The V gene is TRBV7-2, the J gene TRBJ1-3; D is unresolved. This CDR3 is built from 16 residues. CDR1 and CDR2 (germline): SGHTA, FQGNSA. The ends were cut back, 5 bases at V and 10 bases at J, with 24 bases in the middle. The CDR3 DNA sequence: TGTGCCAGCAGCAGAAAGGCGGCGGGTATAGGCGGGACCATATATTTT. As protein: CASSRKAAGIGGTIYF.

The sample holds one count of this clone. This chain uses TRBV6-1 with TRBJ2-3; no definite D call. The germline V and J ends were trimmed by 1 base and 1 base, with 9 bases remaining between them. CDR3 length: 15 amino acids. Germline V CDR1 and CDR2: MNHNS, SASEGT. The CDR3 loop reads CASSEENSRTDTQYF. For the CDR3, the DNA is TGTGCCAGCAGTGAAGAAAACTCACGCACAGATACGCAGTATTTT.

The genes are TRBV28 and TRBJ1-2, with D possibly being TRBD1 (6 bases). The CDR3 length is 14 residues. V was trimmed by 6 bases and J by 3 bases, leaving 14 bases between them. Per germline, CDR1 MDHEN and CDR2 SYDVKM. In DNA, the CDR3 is TGTGCCAGCAGCATGACAGGCCCCCACTATGGCTACACCTTC. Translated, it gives CASSMTGPHYGYTF.

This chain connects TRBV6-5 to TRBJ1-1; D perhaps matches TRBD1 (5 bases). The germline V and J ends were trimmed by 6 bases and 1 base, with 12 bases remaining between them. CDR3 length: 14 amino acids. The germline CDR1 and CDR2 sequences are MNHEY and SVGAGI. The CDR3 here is CASRSGLPNTEAFF. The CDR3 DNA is TGTGCCAGCAGGTCGGGACTGCCGAACACTGAAGCTTTCTTT.

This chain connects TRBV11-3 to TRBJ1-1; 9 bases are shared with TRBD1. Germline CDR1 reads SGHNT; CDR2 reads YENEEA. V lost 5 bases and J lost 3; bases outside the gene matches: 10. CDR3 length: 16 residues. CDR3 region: CASSLGTGNADTEAFF. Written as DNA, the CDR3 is TGTGCCAGCAGCCTAGGGACAGGGAACGCGGACACTGAAGCTTTCTTT.

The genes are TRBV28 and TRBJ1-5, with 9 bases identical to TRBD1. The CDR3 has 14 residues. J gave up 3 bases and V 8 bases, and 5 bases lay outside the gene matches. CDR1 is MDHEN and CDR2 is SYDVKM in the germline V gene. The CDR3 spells CASVGQGPNQPQHF. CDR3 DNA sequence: TGTGCCAGCGTGGGACAGGGTCCCAATCAGCCCCAGCATTTT.

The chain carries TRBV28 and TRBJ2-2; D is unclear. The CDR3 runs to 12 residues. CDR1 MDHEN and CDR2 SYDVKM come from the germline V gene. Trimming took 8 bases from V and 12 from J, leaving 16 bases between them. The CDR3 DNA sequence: TGTGCCAGCGGTCCCACAGACCGGCAGCTGTTTTTT. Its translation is CASGPTDRQLFF.

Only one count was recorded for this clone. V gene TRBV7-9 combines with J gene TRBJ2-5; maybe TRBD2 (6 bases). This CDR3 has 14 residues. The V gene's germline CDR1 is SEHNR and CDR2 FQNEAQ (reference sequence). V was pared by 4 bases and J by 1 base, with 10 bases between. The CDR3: CASSSTAGQETQYF. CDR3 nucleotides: TGTGCCAGCAGCTCTACAGCGGGCCAAGAGACCCAGTACTTC.

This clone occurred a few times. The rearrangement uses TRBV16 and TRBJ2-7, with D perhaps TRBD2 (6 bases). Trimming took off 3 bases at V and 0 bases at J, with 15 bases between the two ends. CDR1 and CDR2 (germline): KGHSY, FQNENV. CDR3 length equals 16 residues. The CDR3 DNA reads TGTGCCAGCAGCCATGGCTCGGACGGGAGCTCCTACGAGCAGTACTTC. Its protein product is CASSHGSDGSSYEQYF. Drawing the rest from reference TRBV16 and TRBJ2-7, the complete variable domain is GEEVAQTPKHLVRGEGQKAKLYCAPIKGHSYVFWYQQVLKNEFKFLISFQNENVFDETGMPKERFSAKCLPNSPCSLEIQATKLEDSAVYFCASSHGSDGSSYEQYFGPGTRLTVT.

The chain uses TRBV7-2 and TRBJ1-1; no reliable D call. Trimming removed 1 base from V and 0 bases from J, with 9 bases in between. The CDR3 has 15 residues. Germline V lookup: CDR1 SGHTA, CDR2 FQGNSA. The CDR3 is CASSLVLLMNTEAFF. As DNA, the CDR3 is TGTGCCAGCAGCTTAGTTCTCCTTATGAACACTGAAGCTTTCTTT.

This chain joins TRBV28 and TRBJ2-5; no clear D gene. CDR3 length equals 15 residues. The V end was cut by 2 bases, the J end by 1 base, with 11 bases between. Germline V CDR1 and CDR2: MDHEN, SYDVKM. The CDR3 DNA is TGTGCCAGCAGTTTACCGGGTGGTGGCCAAGAGACCCAGTACTTC. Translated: CASSLPGGGQETQYF.

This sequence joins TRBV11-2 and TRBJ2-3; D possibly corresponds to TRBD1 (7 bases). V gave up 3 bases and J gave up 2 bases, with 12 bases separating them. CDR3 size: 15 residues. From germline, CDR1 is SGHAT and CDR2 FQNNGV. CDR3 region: CASSLEGQPTDTQYF. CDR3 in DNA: TGTGCCAGCAGCTTGGAGGGACAGCCCACAGATACGCAGTATTTT.